The text below deals with one T cell receptor beta chain. This clone's antigen is unknown. No quality values exist for individual bases; no much larger clone is one base distant. In the germline V gene, CDR1 corresponds to ENHRY and CDR2 to SYGVKD. Including the terminal cysteine and phenylalanine, the CDR3 comprises 13 residues. The only DNA kept is the CDR3, 39 bases in frame from the first base. V loses 6 bases, J loses 7 bases, and the germline ends lie 13 bases apart. Donors were patients with limited-stage small-cell lung cancer who underwent surgical resection in Hangzhou, China, between about 2007 and 2021. All donors were treated with upfront surgery without preoperative chemotherapy or radiotherapy, and immunotherapy was not given to any donor before or after surgery. Each of the roughly 20 patients in the sequenced cohort was a smoker or a heavy second-hand smoker. Adjacent normal lung was collected at least 2 cm from the tumor margin and was morphologically confirmed by two pathologists to be free of malignant cells. Multi-region TCR-beta sequencing of resected limited-stage small-cell lung cancers and of tumor-adjacent lung tissue was performed to characterize T cell repertoire heterogeneity. The AllPrep DNA/RNA FFPE Kit (Qiagen) was used to extract genomic DNA from FFPE tissue.

The data originate from a study of T cells and copy number aberrations in small-cell lung cancer (dated by TCRdb to 2020 to 2022). At the level of the whole study: Whole-exome sequencing of the same tumor regions was paired with TCR repertoire sequencing so that T cell metrics could be related to mutations and copy number aberrations. Tumor TCR data existed for 16 to 20 patients, while 15 or so patients had TCR data covering both tumor and normal tissue. What the authors observed across the whole study: The study was limited by a small sample size because surgical resection is uncommon in small-cell lung cancer, and the findings require validation. Tumors had lower T-cell density, richness and clonality than adjacent lung tissue, though the difference in density was not significant. Every specimen was formalin-fixed paraffin-embedded tissue, a material known to introduce sequencing artifacts.

The immunoSEQ hsTCRB Kit was used with multiplexed V- and J-gene primers to amplify TCR-beta CDR3 regions from genomic DNA. Unique DNA barcodes were added in a second PCR, and the samples were pooled together with one negative control and one positive control. Sequencing of the pooled TCR-beta libraries was performed on an Illumina MiSeq using a 150-cycle paired-end protocol. As for the original processing: Raw sequencing data were processed by Adaptive Biotechnologies into a report with normalized, annotated TCR-beta repertoires. To compute T-cell density, TCR-beta templates were normalized to usable DNA, with usable DNA estimated through amplification of housekeeping genes. Clonality was defined as 1 minus Pielou's evenness, while richness was a count of unique rearrangements. The immuneACCESS repertoire file appears here via TCRdb, limited to in-frame rearrangements. These files lack a portion of the clones; in checked studies, under half of the deficit traces to unresolved V genes, and the cause of the others is not known. V and J calls and clone size are as listed in that table; D and trimming were resolved from the DNA. Present in this sample are about 8,200 clones, roughly 82% of which were seen just once. 3.5% to 5.5% of the sample is held by the ten biggest clonotypes.

This TCR was sampled from a woman aged 45 to 65 with small cell lung cancer. The chain employs TRBV10-3 and TRBJ2-1; the best D guess is TRBD1, with 5 bases matching. The sequencing sample was made of normal tissue next to the tumor. The DNA sequence is TGTGCCATCAGAGATCCAGACAGAAATGAGCAGTTCTTC. It translates as CAIRDPDRNEQFF.